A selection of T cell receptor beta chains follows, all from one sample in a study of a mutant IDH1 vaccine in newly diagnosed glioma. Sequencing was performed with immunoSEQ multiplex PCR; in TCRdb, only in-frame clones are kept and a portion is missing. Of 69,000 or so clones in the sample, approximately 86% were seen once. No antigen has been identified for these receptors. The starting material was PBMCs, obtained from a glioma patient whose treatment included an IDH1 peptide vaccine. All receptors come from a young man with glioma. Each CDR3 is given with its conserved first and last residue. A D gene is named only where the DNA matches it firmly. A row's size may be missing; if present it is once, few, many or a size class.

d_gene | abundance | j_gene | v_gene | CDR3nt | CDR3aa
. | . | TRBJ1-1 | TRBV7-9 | TGTGCCAGCAGCTGGGACGTCGAAGCTTTCTTT | CASSWDVEAFF
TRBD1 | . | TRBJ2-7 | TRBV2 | TGTGCCAGCAGTGAGTTAGGGGGCTTAGACGAGCAGTACTTC | CASSELGGLDEQYF
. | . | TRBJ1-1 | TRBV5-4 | TGTGCCAGCAGCTTTGGCACACAGCCGAACACTGAAGCTTTCTTT | CASSFGTQPNTEAFF
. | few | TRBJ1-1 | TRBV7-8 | TGTGCCAGCAGCTTACCCGAAGGGAACACTGAAGCTTTCTTT | CASSLPEGNTEAFF
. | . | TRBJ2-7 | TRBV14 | TGTGCCAGCAGCCAAGATTTGATTGCAGGGTTTTACGAGCAGTACTTC | CASSQDLIAGFYEQYF
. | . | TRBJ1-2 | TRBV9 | TGTGCCAGCAGCCCCCGGGTGGGGGGATTGGGGGGCTACACCTTC | CASSPRVGGLGGYTF
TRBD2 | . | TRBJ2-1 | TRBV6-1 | TGTGCCAGCAGTGAAATATATGGGACTAGCCGATACAATGAGCAGTTCTTC | CASSEIYGTSRYNEQFF
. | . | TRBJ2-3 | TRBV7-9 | TGTGCCAGCAGCTCTGTGACAGGTTCAGATACGCAGTATTTT | CASSSVTGSDTQYF
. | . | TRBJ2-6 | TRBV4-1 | TGCGCCAGCAGCCAAGGTACAGGGTCTGGGGCCAACGTCCTGACTTTC | CASSQGTGSGANVLTF
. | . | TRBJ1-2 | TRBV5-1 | TGCGCCAGCAGCTTACCAGCTAACTATGGCTACACCTTC | CASSLPANYGYTF
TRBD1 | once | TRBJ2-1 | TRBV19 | TGTGCCAGTAGTGTTGGACAGGGCTCCTACAATGAGCAGTTCTTC | CASSVGQGSYNEQFF
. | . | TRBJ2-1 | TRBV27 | TGTGCCAGCAGGCGGAAGTGGAATGAGCAGTTCTTC | CASRRKWNEQFF
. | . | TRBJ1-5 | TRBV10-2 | TGCGCCAGCAGGGTCTCAGGCAATCAGCCCCAGCATTTT | CASRVSGNQPQHF
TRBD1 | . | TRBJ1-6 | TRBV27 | TGTGCCAGCAGTTTGGGACAGGGGAGATCACCCCTCCACTTT | CASSLGQGRSPLHF
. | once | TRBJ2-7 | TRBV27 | TGTGCCAGCAGATTCCTGACAGGCGCCACTCGATACGAGCAGTACTTC | CASRFLTGATRYEQYF
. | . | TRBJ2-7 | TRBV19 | TGTGCCAGTAGTATCACTGACACACCCTACGAGCAGTACTTC | CASSITDTPYEQYF
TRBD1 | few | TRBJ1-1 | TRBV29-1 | TGCAGCGTCAACAACCGGGACAGCCGTAGCGAAGCTTTCTTT | CSVNNRDSRSEAFF